This passage covers 10 T cell receptor beta chains from one sample sequenced in a study of blood T cell repertoires in COVID-19. Measured with immunoSEQ multiplex PCR; TCRdb has only the in-frame clones, and not every one. The sample records about 170,000 clones, around nine tenths being singletons. Source material: peripheral blood. These receptors originate from a man aged 18 to 29 with active or convalescent COVID-19.

The chain has TRBV29-1 and TRBJ1-2; 9 bases agree with TRBD1. Germline V gene data show CDR1 as SQVTM and CDR2 as ANQGSEA. V shed 4 bases, J shed 3 bases, and the junction held 3 bases outside the gene matches. The CDR3 is 13 residues long. The CDR3 protein is CSVGTGADYGYTF. The CDR3 DNA reads TGCAGCGTTGGGACAGGGGCCGACTATGGCTACACCTTC. The variable domain in full, completed from reference TRBV29-1 and TRBJ1-2, reads SAVISQKPSRDICQRGTSLTIQCQVDSQVTMMFWYRQQPGQSLTLIATANQGSEATYESGFVIDKFPISRPNLTFSTLTVSNMSPEDSSIYLCSVGTGADYGYTFGSGTRLTVV.

V usage is TRBV11-2 and J usage is TRBJ1-5, with D perhaps matching TRBD1 (6 bases). The CDR3 extends over 14 amino acids. Trimming cost V 5 bases and J 6 bases, with 14 bases left between them. Germline-derived CDR1 and CDR2 are SGHAT and FQNNGV. CDR3 DNA sequence: TGTGCCAGCAGCAAAGGGGGGGGCGGTCAGCCCCAGCATTTT. It yields the protein CASSKGGGGQPQHF.

The count of this clone is one. V gene TRBV28 combines with J gene TRBJ1-2, with no clear D. The germline V gene encodes CDR1 MDHEN and CDR2 SYDVKM. The V end was cut by 5 bases, the J end by 13 bases, with 26 bases between. The CDR3 runs 15 residues. The CDR3 region is CASSQSSRGSYGSTF. CDR3 sequence (DNA): TGTGCCAGCAGTCAGTCATCTCGGGGATCCTATGGAAGCACCTTC.

The CDR3 region is CASSQDVPGTEANTGELFF. CDR3 DNA: TGCGCCAGCAGCCAAGATGTTCCCGGGACAGAGGCGAACACCGGGGAGCTGTTTTTT. The chain employs TRBV4-1 and TRBJ2-2; 7 bases line up with TRBD1. Germline lookup yields CDR1 MGHRA and CDR2 YSYEKL. Trimming at V came to 0 bases and at J to 0 bases, leaving 10 bases not matched to a gene. The length of the CDR3 is 19 residues.

This clone has more than one count but fewer than ten. V is TRBV10-1 and J is TRBJ2-1, with TRBD2 matching 12 bases. This CDR3 comprises 17 residues. The ends lost 4 bases at V and 0 bases at J; junction bases unmatched: 4. From germline, CDR1 is WNHNN and CDR2 SYGVQD (reference sequence). The CDR3 reads CASSGGTSGSSYNEQFF. In DNA form, the CDR3 reads TGCGCCAGCAGTGGCGGGACTAGCGGGTCCTCCTACAATGAGCAGTTCTTC.

J is TRBJ2-1 and V is TRBV15, with 11 bases matching TRBD2. V lost 5 bases, J lost 5 bases, and 8 bases stayed unmatched. The germline V gene has CDR1 LNHNV and CDR2 YYDKDF (reference sequence). This CDR3 is built from 16 residues. CDR3 region: CATSGLRLAGNNEQFF. The CDR3 DNA is TGTGCCACCAGCGGACTTAGACTAGCGGGAAACAATGAGCAGTTCTTC. The variable domain in full, completed from reference TRBV15 and TRBJ2-1, reads DAMVIQNPRYQVTQFGKPVTLSCSQTLNHNVMYWYQQKSSQAPKLLFHYYDKDFNNEADTPDNFQSRRPNTSFCFLDIRSPGLGDTAMYLCATSGLRLAGNNEQFFGPGTRLTVL.

This clone was counted between two and nine times. The chain is built from TRBV6-5 and TRBJ2-7; 9 positions agree with TRBD1. Germline values: CDR1 MNHEY, CDR2 SVGAGI. The CDR3 is made up of 16 amino acids. V dropped 4 bases and J dropped 6; count of bases not matched to a gene: 13. DNA of the CDR3: TGTGCCAGCAGTTCCCTCCCGGGACAGGGCCCCCTCGAGCAGTACTTC. It is translated as CASSSLPGQGPLEQYF.

The rearrangement uses TRBV11-2 and TRBJ2-1, with TRBD2 identical over 7 bases. CDR1 and CDR2 (germline): SGHAT, FQNNGV. V shed 1 base, J shed 8 bases, and the junction held 8 bases outside the gene matches. CDR3 length: 15 residues. The CDR3: CASSLVGGSIDEQFF. The DNA for the CDR3 is TGTGCCAGCAGCTTAGTAGGCGGGAGTATTGATGAGCAGTTCTTC.

The V call is TRBV2, the J call TRBJ2-7, with 9 nucleotides matching TRBD2. With V trimmed by 6 bases and J by 7 bases, 10 bases remained unmatched. The CDR3 consists of 14 residues. CDR1 is SNHLY and CDR2 is FYNNEI in the germline V gene. DNA of the CDR3: TGTGCCAGCAGGAATAGCGGGGGCCCCCAGGAGCAGTACGTC. Translated, it gives CASRNSGGPQEQYV.

V gene TRBV24-1 combines with J gene TRBJ2-1, with TRBD2 matching 10 bases. The V and J ends lost 9 bases and 5 bases, in that order; junction bases with no gene match: 6. Germline values: CDR1 KGHDR, CDR2 SFDVKD. CDR3 size: 14 residues. As DNA, the CDR3 is TGTGCCACCGATAGCGGGAGGCGCAACAATGAGCAGTTCTTC. It yields the protein CATDSGRRNNEQFF.